A selection of T cell receptor beta chains follows, all from one sample in a study of blood T cell repertoires in COVID-19. Here immunoSEQ multiplex PCR was the method, and the copy in TCRdb shows in-frame clones only, minus some. The sample includes around 100,000 clones, 85% of them seen just once. Specimen: peripheral blood. The receptors were gathered from a man in his forties with acute or convalescent COVID-19. Each CDR3 is given with its conserved first and last residue. The D gene is left open where the match is weak. The size entry is marked missing in some rows and otherwise reads once, few, many or a size class.

size | J | D | V | DNA | CDR3
. | TRBJ2-1 | TRBD2 | TRBV13 | TGTGCCAGCAGCTTAGCGGCTGGGACTAGCGGGGGAGCGTGGAATGAGCAGTTCTTC | CASSLAAGTSGGAWNEQFF
. | TRBJ2-1 | TRBD2 | TRBV4-2 | TGTGCCAGCAGCCAAGGACTAGCGCCGAGCTCCTACAATGAGCAGTTCTTC | CASSQGLAPSSYNEQFF
. | TRBJ1-3 | TRBD1 | TRBV19 | TGTGCCAGTAGTCCGGACAGGGCCGCTTCTGGAAACACCATATATTTT | CASSPDRAASGNTIYF
once | TRBJ1-1 | . | TRBV18 | TGTGCCAGCTCACCTCTGGACCTGAGGGACACTGAAGCTTTCTTT | CASSPLDLRDTEAFF
. | TRBJ2-5 | . | TRBV6-5 | TGTGCCAGCAGTTACGGCCCCTTTGACAGCCAAGAGACCCAGTACTTC | CASSYGPFDSQETQYF
. | TRBJ1-1 | TRBD1 | TRBV5-4 | TGTGCCAGCAGTCGGGACAGCGGAACTGAAGCTTTCTTT | CASSRDSGTEAFF
. | TRBJ2-2 | TRBD2 | TRBV7-8 | TGTGCCAGCAGCTTAGCCATCGGGAGGAGGGCTAACACCGGGGAGCTGTTTTTT | CASSLAIGRRANTGELFF
. | TRBJ2-7 | . | TRBV21-1 | TGTGCCATCCGCCCCAGCGGGTTCTACGAGCAGTACTTC | CAIRPSGFYEQYF
. | TRBJ1-2 | . | TRBV3-1/TRBV3-2 | TGTGCCAGCAGCCAAGGCGGTGGCTACACCTTC | CASSQGGGYTF
few | TRBJ2-1 | TRBD1 | TRBV18 | TGTGCCAGCTCACTAACAGGGGCCGACCTTGAGCAGTTCTTC | CASSLTGADLEQFF
. | TRBJ2-3 | TRBD2 | TRBV18 | TGTGCCAGCTCACCACGATCGGGGGGTCCCACAGATACGCAGTATTTT | CASSPRSGGPTDTQYF
. | TRBJ2-7 | TRBD1 | TRBV5-1 | TGCGCCAGCTCCACAGGGGTCATAGGCTACGAGCAGTACTTC | CASSTGVIGYEQYF
. | TRBJ2-1 | TRBD2 | TRBV2 | TGTGCCAACTCCTCCCCTAGCGGGGGGCTCTACAATGAGCAGTTCTTC | CANSSPSGGLYNEQFF
many | TRBJ2-1 | TRBD1 | TRBV28 | TGTGCCAGCTTACAGGGGCGTAACTATGAGCAGTTCTTC | CASLQGRNYEQFF
. | TRBJ2-7 | TRBD1 | TRBV29-1 | TGCAGCGTCCTCCGGGACAGGGTGCATTACTTC | CSVLRDRVHYF
once | TRBJ1-6 | . | TRBV5-6 | TGTGCCAGCAGCTTACGGGGAGGTAACTATAATTCACCCCTCCACTTT | CASSLRGGNYNSPLHF
once | TRBJ2-3 | . | TRBV2 | TGTGCCAGCACAACGCAGGTCCCCCCAGATACGCAGTATTTT | CASTTQVPPDTQYF
. | TRBJ2-5 | . | TRBV15 | TGTGCCACCAGCAGAGAGGCCCAGGCGTCGGCCCAGTACTTC | CATSREAQASAQYF
. | TRBJ2-3 | TRBD2 | TRBV3-1/TRBV3-2 | TGTGCCAGCAGCCAGAGAGCGGGGGGGCGGACAGATACGCAGTATTTT | CASSQRAGGRTDTQYF
. | TRBJ2-2 | TRBD2 | TRBV5-1 | TGCGCCAGCAGCTTGGCGCCACAACTAATAGGAGCGGGAGGCCCGGAGGGGGAGCTGTTTTTT | CASSLAPQLIGAGGPEGELFF
. | TRBJ2-3 | . | TRBV7-5 | TGTGCCAGAAGCTTAGACAGAAATTGCGCAGATACGCAGTATTTT | CARSLDRNCADTQYF
. | TRBJ2-4 | TRBD2 | TRBV11-2 | TGTGCCAGCAGCTTAGTTGGCCCAGCTAGCGGGATACTCAAAAACATTCAGTACTTC | CASSLVGPASGILKNIQYF
. | TRBJ1-6 | . | TRBV7-2 | TGTGCCAGCAGCTTAGCGTCCAGTTCACCCCTCCACTTT | CASSLASSSPLHF
. | TRBJ2-4 | TRBD1 | TRBV4-1 | TGCGCCAGCAGCCAAGCCCGACAGGGGCTAGCCAAAAACATTCAGTACTTC | CASSQARQGLAKNIQYF
. | TRBJ2-3 | . | TRBV5-4 | TGTGCCAGCAGCTTGAACAAATTCACAGATACGCAGTATTTT | CASSLNKFTDTQYF
. | TRBJ2-1 | . | TRBV29-1 | TGCAGCGCCTGGGGGCTCTCCTACAATGAGCAGTTCTTC | CSAWGLSYNEQFF
. | TRBJ2-4 | . | TRBV28 | TGTGCCAGCAGCCTGACAGTTAACATTCAGTACTTC | CASSLTVNIQYF
. | TRBJ2-1 | . | TRBV2 | TGTGCCAGCAGTGGACTAACAACCTACAATGAGCAGTTCTTC | CASSGLTTYNEQFF
. | TRBJ2-1 | TRBD2 | TRBV5-1 | TGCGCCAGCAGCTCTAAGACTAGCGGGAGTGGAGAGTGGTTCTTC | CASSSKTSGSGEWFF
. | TRBJ2-7 | TRBD2 | TRBV28 | TGTGCCAGCAACACTCCTAGCGGGAGTCCCTACGAGCAGTACTTC | CASNTPSGSPYEQYF
. | TRBJ2-7 | . | TRBV10-2 | TGCGCCAGCAGCCCCGGGATGGGCTCCTACGAGCAGTACTTC | CASSPGMGSYEQYF